These T cell receptor beta chains were read from a single sample in a study of blood T cell repertoires in COVID-19. TCRdb's table, derived via immunoSEQ multiplex PCR, lists solely in-frame clones and lacks some. Here the sample spans tens of thousands of clones, 70% to 90% being singletons. Sequencing was carried out using peripheral blood. These receptors were obtained from a human donor in a cohort sampled during active COVID-19. The CDR3 runs from the conserved cysteine through the conserved F or W. D genes are given only for firm matches. Size is stated for part of the rows, as once, few or many counts, or as a class when the clone is expanded.

-	TRBV5-5	few	TRBJ2-7	CASRLSPGIAYEQYF	TGTGCCAGCAGACTCAGTCCAGGTATAGCCTACGAGCAGTACTTC
TRBD1	TRBV19	-	TRBJ2-1	CASSSPSSGQGIYNEQFF	TGTGCCAGTAGTAGTCCGTCATCAGGACAGGGGATATACAATGAGCAGTTCTTC
TRBD2	TRBV6-5	-	TRBJ2-3	CASSYHLAGSTDTQYF	TGTGCCAGCAGTTACCACCTAGCGGGAAGCACAGATACGCAGTATTTT
TRBD1	TRBV19	-	TRBJ2-5	CASSLRTGGRETQYF	TGTGCCAGTAGTTTGAGAACAGGGGGCAGGGAGACCCAGTACTTC
TRBD2	TRBV7-2	-	TRBJ2-2	CASSLVGGGNTGELFF	TGTGCCAGCAGCTTAGTGGGCGGGGGGAACACCGGGGAGCTGTTTTTT
TRBD1	TRBV5-1	-	TRBJ1-2	CASSLAGIGQGTNYGYTF	TGCGCCAGCAGCTTGGCTGGAATAGGACAGGGAACTAACTATGGCTACACCTTC
TRBD1	TRBV3-1/TRBV3-2	-	TRBJ1-2	CASSHRGDGYGYTF	TGTGCCAGCAGCCACAGGGGGGACGGCTATGGCTACACCTTC
-	TRBV5-6	-	TRBJ2-7	CASSYGHSSYEQYF	TGTGCCAGCAGCTATGGCCACAGCTCCTACGAGCAGTACTTC
-	TRBV11-2	-	TRBJ1-6	CASSTNTQGTLHF	TGTGCCAGCAGCACTAACACCCAGGGCACCCTCCACTTT
TRBD2	TRBV7-2	-	TRBJ2-3	CASSSGGIPDTQYF	TGTGCCAGCAGCTCCGGGGGGATACCAGATACGCAGTATTTT
-	TRBV4-1	-	TRBJ2-1	CASSQPDNDEQFF	TGCGCCAGCAGCCAGCCTGACAACGATGAGCAGTTCTTC
-	TRBV7-9	-	TRBJ2-5	CASSLGGPRQETQYF	TGTGCCAGCAGCTTAGGAGGCCCCCGACAAGAGACCCAGTACTTC
-	TRBV6-5	-	TRBJ1-2	CASSPQGGGYTF	TGTGCCAGCAGTCCACAGGGCGGCGGCTACACCTTC
TRBD1	TRBV3-1/TRBV3-2	-	TRBJ2-4	CASSLTVRQGRDIQYF	TGTGCCAGCAGCCTTACGGTTCGACAGGGTCGGGACATTCAGTACTTC
TRBD2	TRBV20-1	-	TRBJ2-1	CSASGGDPYNEQFF	TGCAGTGCTAGTGGGGGGGACCCCTACAATGAGCAGTTCTTC
-	TRBV6-1	few	TRBJ2-1	CASSELWGVYNEQFF	TGTGCCAGCAGTGAATTGTGGGGCGTTTACAATGAGCAGTTCTTC
TRBD2	TRBV4-2	-	TRBJ2-3	CASSQRLAGPNTDTQYF	TGTGCCAGCAGCCAACGACTAGCGGGGCCGAACACAGATACGCAGTATTTT
TRBD1	TRBV19	-	TRBJ2-3	CASSTRQGLRDTQYF	TGTGCCAGTAGTACCAGACAGGGTCTGAGGGATACGCAGTATTTT
TRBD2	TRBV19	-	TRBJ2-7	CASSASRGGQIYEQYF	TGTGCCAGTAGTGCCTCCCGGGGGGGGCAGATATACGAGCAGTACTTC
-	TRBV5-1	few	TRBJ2-2	CASSHRQSTGELFF	TGCGCCAGCAGCCACCGACAGAGTACCGGGGAGCTGTTTTTT
TRBD2	TRBV29-1	few	TRBJ2-4	CSVKPGTSGERQYF	TGCAGCGTTAAACCCGGGACTAGCGGGGAGCGTCAGTACTTC
TRBD1	TRBV5-6	-	TRBJ1-1	CASSLVGAGGTEAFF	TGTGCCAGCAGCTTGGTGGGGGCAGGGGGGACTGAAGCTTTCTTT
TRBD1	TRBV2	-	TRBJ2-2	CASRGGTGGTGELFF	TGTGCCAGCAGAGGCGGGACAGGGGGAACCGGGGAGCTGTTTTTT
-	TRBV18	-	TRBJ2-1	CASSPASGDSEQFF	TGTGCCAGCTCACCAGCGTCAGGTGACAGCGAGCAGTTCTTC
TRBD1	TRBV6-5	-	TRBJ1-4	CASSYSDRDSKLFF	TGTGCCAGCAGTTACAGTGACAGGGACTCAAAACTGTTTTTT
TRBD2	TRBV9	-	TRBJ2-1	CASSVLAGRGGNEQFF	TGTGCCAGCAGCGTACTAGCGGGGCGAGGGGGCAATGAGCAGTTCTTC
TRBD1	TRBV5-5	-	TRBJ1-6	CASSPRDSPFGDF	TGTGCCAGCAGCCCCCGGGACAGTCCTTTTGGGGACTTT
-	TRBV19	-	TRBJ1-3	CASRKAGFSGNTIYF	TGTGCTTCAAGAAAGGCAGGCTTCTCTGGAAACACCATATATTTT
TRBD2	TRBV30	-	TRBJ2-5	CAGAPGLARETQYF	TGTGCTGGGGCACCGGGACTAGCGCGCGAGACCCAGTACTTC
-	TRBV3-1/TRBV3-2	-	TRBJ1-2	CASSQPGTYYGYTF	TGTGCCAGCAGCCAACCCGGGACATACTATGGCTACACCTTC
TRBD1	TRBV18	-	TRBJ1-3	CASSPPNRGNTIYF	TGTGCCAGCTCACCACCGAACAGGGGTAACACCATATATTTT
-	TRBV11-2	-	TRBJ1-2	CASSSLDGYTF	TGTGCCAGCAGCTCCCTCGATGGCTACACCTTC
TRBD2	TRBV5-4	-	TRBJ2-2	CASSRGGTGELFF	TGTGCCAGCAGCCGGGGGGGGACCGGGGAGCTGTTTTTT
-	TRBV5-1	-	TRBJ1-4	CASSLGRTATNEKLFF	TGCGCCAGCAGCTTGGGTAGGACTGCAACTAATGAAAAACTGTTTTTT
TRBD2	TRBV9	-	TRBJ2-5	CASTTGGPGQETQYF	TGTGCCAGCACCACGGGGGGGCCCGGGCAAGAGACCCAGTACTTC
-	TRBV11-2	-	TRBJ1-5	CASSREMEPQHF	TGTGCCAGCAGTCGAGAAATGGAGCCCCAGCATTTT
-	TRBV5-6	-	TRBJ1-1	CASSPFGGGNTEAFF	TGTGCCAGCAGCCCCTTTGGGGGGGGGAACACTGAAGCTTTCTTT